These 9 T cell receptor beta chains came from one sample sequenced in a study of blood T cell repertoires in COVID-19. Sequencing used immunoSEQ multiplex PCR; TCRdb keeps in-frame clones, though not all of them. The data show 150,000 to 200,000 clones, 85% to 90% seen once. The sample taken for sequencing was peripheral blood. The receptors were gathered from a human donor in a cohort sampled during active COVID-19.

The chain couples TRBV19 to TRBJ2-1; D is possibly TRBD2 (6 bases). The CDR3 spans 14 residues. Germline CDR1 reads LNHDA; CDR2 reads SQIVND (reference sequence). Trimming shortened V by 4 bases and J by 11 bases, and 18 bases separated the two germline ends. This chain's CDR3 is CASSTTNGGAKQFF. CDR3 coding DNA: TGTGCCAGTAGTACAACCAACGGGGGTGCTAAGCAGTTCTTC.

The rearrangement links TRBV4-1 to TRBJ2-7, with 7 bases matching TRBD2. There are 13 residues in the CDR3. V dropped 4 bases and J dropped 6; count of bases not matched to a gene: 6. Germline CDR1 and CDR2: MGHRA and YSYEKL. CDR3: CASSLGASGEQYF. Here the CDR3 DNA reads TGCGCCAGCAGCCTGGGAGCTAGCGGCGAGCAGTACTTC.

V gene TRBV10-3 combines with J gene TRBJ2-7; 9 positions agree with TRBD1. CDR1 and CDR2 from the germline V gene are ENHRY and SYGVKD. V gave up 0 bases and J gave up 2 bases; unmatched junction bases: 2. This CDR3 is built from 15 residues. The CDR3 nucleotides are TGTGCCATCAGTGAGTCGAGGGACAGGGCCTACGAGCAGTACTTC. It codes for CAISESRDRAYEQYF.

This chain connects TRBV2 to TRBJ1-4; 9 positions match TRBD1. Germline loops: CDR1 SNHLY, CDR2 FYNNEI. This CDR3 region has 15 residues. J was trimmed by 5 bases and V by 6 bases; bases with no gene match: 7. DNA of the CDR3: TGTGCCAGCAGCCTCAACGACAGGGGGAATGAAAAACTGTTTTTT. It yields the protein CASSLNDRGNEKLFF.

The chain recombines TRBV7-2 with TRBJ2-1, with 10 bases matching TRBD2. This CDR3 is 16 amino acids long. CDR1 and CDR2 from the germline V gene are SGHTA and FQGNSA. Unmatched junction bases numbered 10, after V lost 5 bases and J lost 6 bases. CDR3 amino acids: CASSPGGSGGSNEQFF. The CDR3 DNA sequence: TGTGCCAGCAGCCCGGGCGGTAGCGGGGGGTCCAATGAGCAGTTCTTC.

The chain couples TRBV6-1 to TRBJ2-7, with D possibly being TRBD1 (6 bases). V was shortened by 1 base and J by 3 bases, with 10 bases between the two germline ends. The germline CDR1 and CDR2 sequences are MNHNS and SASEGT. This CDR3 has 14 residues. The CDR3 nucleotides are TGTGCCAGCAGTGAAGATGACAGGTTCTACGAGCAGTACTTC. It translates to CASSEDDRFYEQYF.

CDR3 DNA sequence: TGCAGTGCTAGTCTAGGCAGCACAGATACGCAGTATTTT. It encodes CSASLGSTDTQYF. This sequence joins TRBV20-1 and TRBJ2-3; unclear D gene. Germline values: CDR1 DFQATT, CDR2 SNEGSKA (reference sequence). Trimming cost V 3 bases and J 0 bases, with 7 bases left between them. The CDR3 covers 13 residues.

This clone was seen only a few times. The chain couples TRBV12-3 or TRBV12-4 to TRBJ1-6, with 10 bases matching TRBD1. V trimming: 3 bases; J trimming: 14 bases; junction bases outside the gene matches: 4. This CDR3 contains 13 residues. CDR3: CASSLGQGSALHF. CDR3 in DNA: TGTGCCAGCAGTTTGGGACAGGGGAGCGCCCTCCACTTT.

CDR3 loop: CASSLGQGAYGYTF. In DNA form, the CDR3 reads TGTGCCAGCAGCCTGGGACAGGGAGCGTACGGCTACACCTTC. The chain couples TRBV2 to TRBJ1-2; 9 bases agree with TRBD1. V shed 6 bases, J shed 8 bases, and the junction held 10 bases outside the gene matches. Germline V lookup: CDR1 SNHLY, CDR2 FYNNEI. The CDR3 totals 14 residues.